This T cell receptor (beta chain) was sequenced for a study of blood T cell repertoires in COVID-19. Study context: Samples came from the United States, Italy and Spain, spanning acute and convalescent COVID-19. The cDNA or gDNA used as material had been derived from T cells, B-cell-depleted T cells, or PBMCs.

This CDR3 has 17 residues. Authors' methods: Amplification of reference gene primers was used by the study to estimate nucleated cell counts. TCRdb keeps only in-frame clones here, not all; method: immunoSEQ multiplex PCR. D and trimming come from the DNA, and the V and J calls and clone size come from that table. The table records around 25,000 clones, about 90% of them present only once. The sequenced material came from peripheral blood. The source of this sequence is a human donor with active COVID-19. The donor label of this sample is uncertain. The V call is TRBV21-1, the J call TRBJ2-3; the table's D call, TRBD2, has no DNA check behind it. TRBV21-1 is classified as a pseudogene. In DNA, the CDR3 is TGTGCCAGCAGCAAAGAAAAGCGGGAGGGCGGCACAGATACGCAGTATTTT. Amino acids: CASSKEKREGGTDTQYF.